This T cell receptor beta chain was captured in a study of prognosis after radiotherapy for stage I lung cancer. About the research overall: Concurrent therapy was given to no patient receiving stereotactic body radiotherapy.

CDR1 and CDR2 from the germline V gene are MNHEY and SVGEGT. The CDR3 runs 16 residues. Study-wide points: A difference in TRBV and TRBJ gene usage was reportedly seen between patients with and without metastases. Median unique TCR clones dropped from roughly 10,000 to 7,000 after stereotactic body radiation therapy.

Comments on this clonotype: Its antigen remains unidentified. One end of the junction varies from germline; a read error may be responsible.

It was by two-round multiplex PCR that TCR beta CDR3 was amplified from genomic DNA. Primers (each specific to one TRBV or TRBJ gene) were used in first-round PCR. TCRdb re-analysed the multiplex PCR reads in MiXCR, keeping a single row per CDR3 protein. The table shows some 38,000 distinct CDR3 sequences, with around 22% occurring only once. The gene calls are TRBV6-2 or TRBV6-3 and TRBJ1-1; D unresolved. The TCR comes from a donor aged 50 or older with non-small cell lung cancer. The sequencing used PBMCs, collected before or after stereotactic body radiation therapy (not recorded which). The CDR3 sequence is CASSQYTGGLNTESFF. CDR3 bases: TGTGCCAGCAGTCAGTACACGGGAGGATTGAACACTGAATCTTTCTTT.